This T cell receptor beta chain derives from a study of Tregs in tolerant kidney transplant recipients. The nonmyeloablative bone marrow transplants came from related graft donors, with transient mixed chimerism. J was trimmed by 5 bases and V by 5 bases; bases with no gene match: 7. The CDR3 has 15 residues. CDR1 and CDR2 from the germline V gene are MNHEY and SVGAGI. TCRdb's copy holds only in-frame clones and misses some; the assay was immunoSEQ multiplex PCR. The table lists roughly 80,000 clones, 91% of them singletons. The sequences come from CD4+ T cells from blood (PBMCs), collected 24 months after the transplant. J is TRBJ2-2 and V is TRBV6-5, with 8 bases identical to TRBD1. The origin of this receptor is a human patient who received a combined kidney and bone marrow transplant. Some T cells may have come from the graft donor. CDR3 sequence: CASSGQGGFTGELFF. In nucleotides, the CDR3 is TGTGCCAGCAGTGGACAGGGTGGGTTTACCGGGGAGCTGTTTTTT.